The 13 T cell receptor beta chains reported below all come from one sample, sequenced in a study of blood T cells in healthy people across ages. A second PCR, run for about 6 to 11 cycles, used a sample-barcoded 5' primer plus a J-beta primer mix. Using its own MiXCR run on the 5' RACE reads, TCRdb lists one record per CDR3 protein. The sample yields about 780,000 distinct CDR3 sequences, 35% to 60% seen once. The sequenced sample was blood. The receptors shown here come from an older man in good health.

The chain employs TRBV12-3 or TRBV12-4 and TRBJ2-4; either TRBD1 or TRBD2 may supply D (6 bases each). V lost 3 bases to trimming and J lost 8 bases, with 11 bases between them. CDR3 length: 13 amino acids. CDR3 DNA sequence: TGTGCCAGCAGTTTGGCCGGGGGCGACATTCAGTACTTC. Amino acid sequence: CASSLAGGDIQYF.

The chain combines TRBV3-1 with TRBJ2-7; 7 bases are a match to TRBD2. The CDR3 length is 16 residues. From germline, CDR1 is LGHDT and CDR2 YNNKEL (reference sequence). V lost 0 bases and J lost 0; bases outside the gene matches: 5. Written as DNA, the CDR3 is TGTGCCAGCAGCCAAGACTCCCGCGGGAGCTCCTACGAGCAGTACTTC. Amino acids: CASSQDSRGSSYEQYF.

CDR3 sequence reads: CASSLGQGAFSYEQYF. CDR3 bases: TGTGCCAGCAGCTTGGGGCAGGGGGCCTTCTCCTACGAGCAGTACTTC. V usage is TRBV5-8 and J usage is TRBJ2-7; 8 positions agree with TRBD1. J gave up 0 bases and V 0 bases, and 5 bases lay outside the gene matches. Germline V gene sequence: CDR1 SGHTS, CDR2 YDEGEE. The CDR3 runs 16 residues. Full variable domain (rest looked up from reference TRBV5-8 and TRBJ2-7): EAGVTQSPTHLIKTRGQQATLRCSPISGHTSVYWYQQALGLGLQFLLWYDEGEERNRGNFPPRFSGRQFPNYSSELNVNALELEDSALYLCASSLGQGAFSYEQYFGPGTRLTVT.

This clonotype showed up just a few times. The genes are TRBV4-3 and TRBJ2-5; 7 nucleotides agree with TRBD2. From germline, CDR1 is LGHNA and CDR2 YSLEER. The CDR3 extends over 17 amino acids. The V and J ends lost 4 bases and 2 bases, in that order; junction bases with no gene match: 13. CDR3 in DNA: TGCGCCAGCAGCCGAGCTGTCGGGTCTAGCGGACAAGAGACCCAGTACTTC. Protein sequence: CASSRAVGSSGQETQYF.

The chain is built from TRBV4-1 and TRBJ2-3; D unresolved. V lost 1 base to trimming and J lost 4 bases, with 15 bases between them. CDR3 length equals 16 residues. From germline, CDR1 is MGHRA and CDR2 YSYEKL. CDR3 in amino acids: CASSQVSELGADTQYF. The CDR3 coding sequence is TGCGCCAGCAGCCAAGTTTCGGAGTTGGGCGCAGATACGCAGTATTTT.

A note on this clonotype: Given the absence of the conserved phenylalanine or tryptophan at the CDR3 end, a read error is likely. CDR3 residues: CASSPGLLVHEQFS. The DNA of the CDR3 is TGCGCCAGCAGTCCGGGACTTCTCGTCCATGAGCAGTTCTCC. This chain uses TRBV4-3 with TRBJ2-1; possible D gene TRBD2, 6 bases. Trimming removed 6 bases from V and 8 bases from J, with 17 bases in between. Germline V gene lookup returns CDR1 LGHNA and CDR2 YSLEER. The CDR3 loop spans 14 amino acids.

The chain carries TRBV7-2 and TRBJ2-1, with a possible D match to TRBD2 (6 bases). Trimming cost V 10 bases and J 6 bases, with 19 bases left between them. CDR3 length equals 14 residues. The V gene's germline CDR1 is SGHTA and CDR2 FQGNSA. CDR3 loop: CANSSNSGSNEQFF. The CDR3 region has the DNA TGTGCCAACAGTTCCAATAGCGGTTCCAATGAGCAGTTCTTC.

The V gene is TRBV20-1, the J gene TRBJ1-1; weak D call: TRBD1 (5 bases). V lost 7 bases and J lost 3, with 15 bases in between. Germline V lookup: CDR1 DFQATT, CDR2 SNEGSKA (reference sequence). The length of the CDR3 is 13 residues. CDR3 region: CSGRGGGDTEAFF. The CDR3 bases are TGCAGTGGTCGGGGTGGGGGGGACACTGAAGCTTTCTTT.

The chain uses TRBV9 and TRBJ2-1, with D possibly being TRBD2 (5 bases). The DNA end is a closer match to TRBJ2-7, so the J assignment may be wrong. The CDR3 has 14 amino acids. Germline V CDR1 and CDR2: SGDLS, YYNGEE. The CDR3 DNA is TGTGCCAGCAGCGTATATGGGAGTTACAATGAGCAGTACTTC. This codes for CASSVYGSYNEQYF.

The chain has TRBV6-2 or TRBV6-3 and TRBJ2-7, with TRBD2 matching 7 bases. J lost 4 bases, V lost 5 bases, and 8 bases had no gene match. This CDR3 contains 14 residues. Germline-derived CDR1 and CDR2 are MNHEY and SVGEGT. The DNA of the CDR3 is TGTGCCAGCAGTGCCACTAGCGCACCGTACGAGCAGTACTTC. Amino acids: CASSATSAPYEQYF.

This rearrangement joins TRBV5-1 to TRBJ2-5; 8 positions match TRBD2. The trim removed 0 bases at V and 0 bases at J, leaving 4 bases unmatched. The CDR3 is 16 residues long. Germline CDR1 reads SGHRS; CDR2 reads YFSETQ. The CDR3 spells CASSLEVRGDQETQYF. CDR3 bases: TGCGCCAGCAGCTTGGAAGTGCGGGGGGACCAAGAGACCCAGTACTTC. Full variable domain (remainder filled in from reference TRBV5-1 and TRBJ2-5): KAGVTQTPRYLIKTRGQQVTLSCSPISGHRSVSWYQQTPGQGLQFLFEYFSETQRNKGNFPGRFSGRQFSNSRSEMNVSTLELGDSALYLCASSLEVRGDQETQYFGPGTRLLVL.

J is TRBJ2-7 and V is TRBV28, with 8 bases fitting TRBD1. The J segment lost 4 bases and the V segment lost 6 bases, leaving 8 bases of the junction unmatched. The CDR3 runs to 14 residues. Germline loops: CDR1 MDHEN, CDR2 SYDVKM. CDR3 protein: CASRGGQDGYEQYF. The CDR3 nucleotides are TGTGCCAGCAGGGGGGGACAGGATGGATACGAGCAGTACTTC.

This clonotype was recorded many times. The chain joins TRBV7-2 to TRBJ2-5; D unresolved. With 0 bases removed from V and 1 base from J, the gap between germline ends came to 6 bases. CDR1 and CDR2 from the germline V gene are SGHTA and FQGNSA. This CDR3 has 14 amino acids. CDR3 in DNA: TGTGCCAGCAGCTTAGCGGGAATCCAAGAGACCCAGTACTTC. Residues: CASSLAGIQETQYF.